Sequencing of this T cell receptor (beta chain) was carried out in a study of lymphopenia after photon versus proton radiotherapy. Study observations and caveats: Only patients who died were analyzed for survival; proton advantage is unproven. Oligoclonal CD8+ Temra expansion after nadir drove photon patients' diversity drop. Post-nadir TCR diversity decline inversely tracked overall survival among those who died. Relative stability marked proton patients; photon patients lost diversity and naive cells.

A remark on this clone: What it binds is not known.

The protocol was immunoSEQ multiplex PCR, while the TCRdb copy is restricted to in-frame clones and leaves out a portion. The sample has roughly 58,000 clones; 87% are singletons. This CDR3 spans 16 amino acids. Germline CDR1 SGHTA, CDR2 FQGNSA. J lost 4 bases, V lost 4 bases, and 8 bases had no gene match. This rearrangement joins TRBV7-2 to TRBJ2-5; 11 nucleotides match TRBD1. This receptor was obtained from a man older than 75 with esophageal cancer. The sample in question was peripheral blood, obtained from a patient treated with proton-based radiotherapy. The CDR3 here is CASSSRTGGGRETQYF. CDR3 nucleotides: TGTGCCAGCAGCTCGAGGACAGGGGGCGGGAGAGAGACCCAGTACTTC.